A selection of T cell receptor beta chains follows, all from one sample in a study of human T cells and chemical hapten exposure. TCRdb re-called the RACE reads through MiXCR, storing one row per CDR3 protein. The sample lists over 150,000 distinct CDR3 sequences, about a quarter occurring once. The input for sequencing was whole blood, taken in connection with sensitization to the hapten diphenylcyclopropenone (DPC). These receptors were collected from a woman between 18 and 30 years old with alopecia areata. Some clones in this sample may be carry-over from other donors' samples. CDR3s include the opening cysteine and the closing phenylalanine or tryptophan. Fields, in order: V gene, J gene, clone size, D gene, CDR3 protein, CDR3 DNA. D genes are given only for firm matches. Expanded clones get a size class; other rows say once, few or many, or leave the size out.

TRBV5-5	TRBJ1-5	NA	NA	CASSPWTVSNQPQHF	TGTGCCAGCAGCCCATGGACAGTTTCCAATCAGCCCCAGCATTTT
TRBV18	TRBJ2-5	few	NA	CASSPTDGPGVTQYF	TGTGCCAGCTCACCAACGGACGGCCCGGGGGTGACCCAGTACTTC
TRBV28	TRBJ2-7	few	NA	CASSPPGIYYEQYF	TGTGCCAGCAGTCCCCCTGGGATCTATTACGAGCAGTACTTC
TRBV9	TRBJ2-3	few	NA	CASSRPAGLTDTQYF	TGTGCCAGCAGCCGCCCGGCAGGGCTAACAGATACGCAGTATTTT
TRBV2	TRBJ1-5	NA	NA	CASSADSVSNQPQHF	TGTGCCAGCAGTGCCGACAGCGTTAGCAATCAGCCCCAGCATTTT
TRBV18	TRBJ2-5	few	TRBD1	CASSLNRGLRETQYF	TGTGCCAGCTCACTAAACAGGGGGCTAAGAGAGACCCAGTACTTC
TRBV2	TRBJ1-4	NA	NA	CASSEGTYNEKLFF	TGTGCCAGCAGTGAAGGCACCTATAATGAAAAACTGTTTTTT
TRBV5-1	TRBJ2-2	NA	TRBD1	CASSLATGYTGELFF	TGCGCCAGCAGCTTGGCGACAGGGTACACCGGGGAGCTGTTTTTT
TRBV4-1	TRBJ2-1	NA	TRBD2	CASGGGLGGNEQFF	TGCGCCAGCGGGGGGGGACTAGGGGGCAATGAGCAGTTCTTC
TRBV5-1	TRBJ2-1	NA	NA	CASSFLEFGEQFF	TGCGCCAGCAGCTTTCTAGAGTTCGGTGAGCAGTTCTTC
TRBV12-3/TRBV12-4	TRBJ1-1	few	NA	CASSPGRVGLNTEAFF	TGTGCCAGCAGCCCCGGCAGGGTAGGTCTGAACACTGAAGCTTTCTTT
TRBV5-6	TRBJ2-5	many	NA	CASSSDTFQETQYF	TGTGCCAGCAGCTCGGACACCTTCCAAGAGACCCAGTACTTC
TRBV6-6	TRBJ2-1	once	NA	CASSWGYNEQFF	TGTGCCAGCAGTTGGGGCTACAATGAGCAGTTCTTC
TRBV2	TRBJ1-1	NA	NA	CASDRTEAFF	TGTGCCAGCGATAGGACTGAAGCTTTCTTT
TRBV29-1	TRBJ1-2	NA	NA	CSVDGGRASGGNYGYTF	TGCAGCGTTGATGGGGGGAGGGCCTCTGGAGGTAACTATGGCTACACCTTC
TRBV3-1	TRBJ2-1	few	NA	CASSQAGRTHEQFF	TGTGCCAGCAGCCAAGCTGGCCGGACCCATGAGCAGTTCTTC
TRBV5-1	TRBJ2-3	NA	NA	CASSWEDTQYF	TGCGCCAGCAGCTGGGAAGATACGCAGTATTTT
TRBV6-2/TRBV6-3	TRBJ2-7	NA	NA	CASSYAGNEQYF	TGTGCCAGCAGTTACGCGGGAAACGAGCAGTACTTC
TRBV7-2	TRBJ2-3	many	TRBD2	CASSLNVGGAGDTQYF	TGTGCCAGCAGCTTAAACGTCGGGGGGGCCGGAGATACGCAGTATTTT
TRBV7-9	TRBJ2-1	NA	TRBD2	CASNGRGEVSYNEQFF	TGTGCCAGCAACGGGCGGGGGGAGGTGTCCTACAATGAGCAGTTCTTC
TRBV2	TRBJ2-3	NA	NA	CASHLHTDTQYF	TGTGCCAGCCACCTTCACACAGATACGCAGTATTTT
TRBV7-2	TRBJ2-7	few	TRBD2	CASSPLAGSVYEQYF	TGTGCCAGCAGCCCGCTAGCGGGTTCAGTGTACGAGCAGTACTTC
TRBV24-1	TRBJ2-1	NA	NA	CATSGGASGDNEQFF	TGTGCCACCAGTGGGGGGGCTAGCGGAGACAATGAGCAGTTCTTC
TRBV6-2/TRBV6-3	TRBJ1-1	many	TRBD1	CASSHPGQGVPEAFF	TGTGCCAGCAGCCATCCGGGACAGGGGGTTCCTGAAGCTTTCTTT
TRBV24-1	TRBJ2-3	few	NA	CATSGQTADTQYF	TGTGCCACCAGTGGCCAAACGGCAGATACGCAGTATTTT
TRBV20-1	TRBJ2-1	few	NA	CSAHRKVANNEQFF	TGCAGTGCTCACCGAAAGGTAGCCAACAATGAGCAGTTCTTC
TRBV5-6	TRBJ2-3	NA	NA	CASSRWDTQYF	TGTGCCAGCAGCCGATGGGATACGCAGTATTTT
TRBV20-1	TRBJ1-1	NA	NA	CSAGGVYTEAFF	TGCAGTGCTGGAGGGGTTTACACTGAAGCTTTCTTT
TRBV6-6	TRBJ2-5	NA	NA	CASKAGAIETQYF	TGTGCCAGCAAGGCAGGGGCGATAGAGACCCAGTACTTC
TRBV30	TRBJ1-4	few	NA	CAWSYVQGSKLFF	TGTGCCTGGAGTTACGTCCAGGGGAGTAAACTGTTTTTT
TRBV11-2	TRBJ1-1	NA	NA	CASSLATGSNTEAFF	TGTGCCAGCAGCTTAGCTACAGGTTCGAACACTGAAGCTTTCTTT
TRBV5-5	TRBJ2-3	NA	NA	CASSLQPGTDTQYF	TGTGCCAGCAGCTTACAACCAGGCACAGATACGCAGTATTTT
TRBV10-3	TRBJ2-7	few	NA	CAISERVGEQYF	TGTGCCATCAGTGAAAGGGTAGGGGAGCAGTACTTC
TRBV12-3/TRBV12-4	TRBJ1-2	many	TRBD1	CASSTGQGNYGYTF	TGTGCCAGCAGTACAGGACAGGGGAACTATGGCTACACCTTC
TRBV27	TRBJ1-4	few	TRBD1	CASSPTGTALNWNEKLFF	TGTGCCAGCAGTCCGACCGGGACAGCCCTGAATTGGAACGAAAAACTGTTTTTT
TRBV7-2	TRBJ2-7	few	TRBD2	CASSFFALAGAGEQYF	TGTGCCAGCAGCTTCTTCGCCCTAGCGGGAGCTGGTGAGCAGTACTTC
TRBV9	TRBJ2-5	NA	NA	CASSPEEGGPTETQYF	TGTGCCAGCAGCCCTGAGGAAGGGGGTCCCACAGAGACCCAGTACTTC
TRBV7-2	TRBJ1-2	few	NA	CASSLGGAPSSFGYTF	TGTGCCAGCAGCTTAGGAGGCGCCCCTTCCTCATTCGGCTACACCTTC
TRBV27	TRBJ2-5	few	NA	CASSRPRETQYF	TGTGCCAGCAGCCGCCCCCGAGAGACCCAGTACTTC
TRBV15	TRBJ1-4	NA	NA	CATSKGEDEKLFF	TGTGCCACCAGCAAGGGGGAGGATGAAAAACTGTTTTTT
TRBV9	TRBJ2-1	NA	TRBD2	CASSVRKEPLAGVVNEQFF	TGTGCCAGCAGCGTACGGAAAGAGCCGCTAGCGGGAGTCGTAAATGAGCAGTTCTTC
TRBV20-1	TRBJ2-1	NA	TRBD2	CSAHRAGEDYNEQFF	TGCAGTGCGCACAGAGCGGGAGAGGACTACAATGAGCAGTTCTTC
TRBV11-2	TRBJ2-2	once	NA	CASSFTVPNTGELFF	TGTGCCAGCAGCTTCACAGTTCCGAACACCGGGGAGCTGTTTTTT
TRBV29-1	TRBJ2-1	NA	TRBD1	CSVGDTGTGESYNEQFF	TGCAGCGTTGGCGATACCGGGACAGGGGAATCCTACAATGAGCAGTTCTTC
TRBV6-5	TRBJ2-5	NA	TRBD2	CASRRTRSNKETQYF	TGTGCCAGCAGGCGGACTAGAAGCAATAAGGAGACCCAGTACTTC
TRBV27	TRBJ2-7	few	NA	CASRNLGVTGYEQYF	TGTGCCAGCAGAAACTTAGGGGTAACGGGGTACGAGCAGTACTTC
TRBV29-1	TRBJ2-7	NA	NA	CSVALPTSRSYEQYF	TGCAGCGTTGCCCTACCGACGTCGAGGTCCTACGAGCAGTACTTC
TRBV2	TRBJ2-1	NA	NA	CASSVQGLVVGNEQFF	TGTGCCAGCAGTGTGCAGGGTTTAGTTGTAGGCAATGAGCAGTTCTTC
TRBV2	TRBJ2-7	few	NA	CATNRPGTRYEQYF	TGTGCCACAAACCGTCCCGGGACCAGATACGAGCAGTACTTC
TRBV11-2	TRBJ2-4	NA	TRBD2	CASSLEGLALAKNIQYF	TGTGCCAGCAGCTTAGAGGGACTAGCGCTAGCCAAAAACATTCAGTACTTC
TRBV15	TRBJ2-5	NA	NA	CATSRLQTTGQETQYF	TGTGCCACCAGCAGACTCCAAACGACAGGCCAAGAGACCCAGTACTTC
TRBV11-1	TRBJ1-1	NA	NA	CASSTRQRVDFAFF	TGTGCCAGCAGCACCCGACAAAGGGTAGACTTCGCTTTCTTT
TRBV4-3	TRBJ1-4	once	NA	CASSQEGMRTVGIEKLFF	TGCGCCAGCAGCCAAGAAGGTATGAGGACAGTCGGAATTGAAAAACTGTTTTTT
TRBV4-3	TRBJ1-6	NA	NA	CASSQAGQGYNSPLHF	TGCGCCAGCAGCCAAGCAGGGCAGGGCTATAATTCACCCCTCCACTTT
TRBV9	TRBJ2-7	NA	TRBD2	CASSIYGGGNYEQYF	TGTGCCAGCAGCATCTACGGCGGGGGGAACTACGAGCAGTACTTC
TRBV5-5	TRBJ2-3	few	TRBD2	CASSPGLAGGGTDTQYF	TGTGCCAGCAGTCCGGGACTAGCGGGGGGGGGCACAGATACGCAGTATTTT
TRBV6-5	TRBJ2-1	few	NA	CASSYSTRSYNEQFF	TGTGCCAGCAGTTACTCGACACGCTCCTACAATGAGCAGTTCTTC